This record concerns one TCR beta chain sequence. Its antigen is as yet unknown. The donors were part of the validation cohort, which consisted of more than 90 subjects and was separate from the first cohort of several hundred subjects. Only in-frame clones appear in the TCRdb table, and some are missing; sequencing was by immunoSEQ multiplex PCR. The data contain approximately 160,000 clones, approximately 89% of them singletons. Germline CDR1 GTSNPN, CDR2 SVGIG (reference sequence). The CDR3 totals 12 residues. V lost 1 base and J lost 4, with 7 bases in between. The sample comes from a study of cytomegalovirus exposure and HLA in healthy donors. Study-wide points: The study designated 164 TCR beta chains cytomegalovirus-associated.

J is TRBJ2-5 and V is TRBV30, with D tentatively TRBD2 (5 bases). The TCR originated in a woman aged 18-29 years in good health and CMV-seropositive. Sample: PBMCs. The CDR3: CAWSERGETQYF. The CDR3 DNA reads TGTGCCTGGAGTGAACGGGGAGAGACCCAGTACTTC.